This paragraph covers one TCR beta chain sequence. Its matching antigen is unknown. These data originate in a study of a mutant IDH1 vaccine in newly diagnosed glioma. Study overall: Vaccines were begun 4-6 weeks after radiotherapy alone, or with temozolomide cycles.

Time point reported: week 11, during vaccination. The investigators gave 300 ug of mutant IDH1 20-mer peptide in each vaccine dose, together with topical imiquimod. The CDR3 extends over 16 amino acids. V was cut by 6 bases and J by 0 bases, with 17 bases left in between. Germline assignment: CDR1 MGHRA and CDR2 YSYEKL. Profiling relied on immunoSEQ multiplex PCR, and the TCRdb table lists in-frame clones only, not all of them. The table lists some 59,000 clones, roughly 90% of them singletons. This TCR derives from a man aged 40-55 years with glioma. The source material was PBMCs, sampled from a glioma patient whose treatment included an IDH1 peptide vaccine. V and J are TRBV4-1 and TRBJ2-5; D might be TRBD1 (6 bases). This chain's CDR3 is CASSSEQGRHQETQYF. CDR3 DNA: TGCGCCAGCAGTTCCGAACAGGGAAGGCACCAAGAGACCCAGTACTTC.